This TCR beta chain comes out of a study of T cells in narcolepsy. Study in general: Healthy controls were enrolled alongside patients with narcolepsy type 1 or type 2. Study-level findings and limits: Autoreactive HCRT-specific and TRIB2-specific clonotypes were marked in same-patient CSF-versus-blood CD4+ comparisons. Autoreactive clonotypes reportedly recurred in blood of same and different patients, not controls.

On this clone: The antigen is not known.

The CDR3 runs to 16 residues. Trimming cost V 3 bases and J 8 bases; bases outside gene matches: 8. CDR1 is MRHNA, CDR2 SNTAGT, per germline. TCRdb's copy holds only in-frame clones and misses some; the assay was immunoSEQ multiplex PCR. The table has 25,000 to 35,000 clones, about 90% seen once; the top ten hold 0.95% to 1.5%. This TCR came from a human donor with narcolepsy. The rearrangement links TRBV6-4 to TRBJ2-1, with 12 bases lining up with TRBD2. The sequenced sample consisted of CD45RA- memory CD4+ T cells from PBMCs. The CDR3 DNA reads TGTGCCAGCAGTGAGGGGGGGACTAGCGGGTGGCATGAGCAGTTCTTC. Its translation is CASSEGGTSGWHEQFF.